Listed below are T cell receptor beta chains from one sample, sequenced in a study of patients and donors after allogeneic stem cell transplantation. Using its own MiXCR run on the RT-PCR reads, TCRdb lists one record per CDR3 protein. The data show fewer than 75,000 distinct CDR3 sequences, more than 25% seen once. Sequenced: blood, either unsorted or a sorted T cell fraction (not recorded which). The origin of the receptors is a human donor who was either an allogeneic HSCT recipient or a stem cell or donor lymphocyte infusion donor (not recorded which). It is not recorded whose cells these are; they may come from a transplant donor. CDR3s include the opening cysteine and the closing phenylalanine or tryptophan. A D gene is named only where the DNA matches it firmly. Size is stated for part of the rows, as once, few or many counts, or as a class when the clone is expanded.

TRBV20-1	TRBJ1-1	.	.	CSARVRGRIPEAFF	TGCAGTGCTAGAGTGAGAGGGAGAATCCCTGAAGCTTTCTTT
TRBV7-9	TRBJ1-1	.	.	CASSLLGPGTEAFF	TGTGCCAGCAGCTTACTGGGACCAGGGACTGAAGCTTTCTTT
TRBV28	TRBJ2-7	.	.	CASSPTYYEQYF	TGTGCCAGCAGCCCAACTTATTACGAGCAGTACTTC
TRBV14	TRBJ1-2	.	.	CASSQLRADYGYTF	TGTGCCAGCAGCCAACTCAGGGCCGACTATGGCTACACCTTC
TRBV6-5	TRBJ1-2	.	.	CASSYDFGIDGYTF	TGTGCCAGCAGTTACGATTTCGGTATAGACGGCTACACCTTC
TRBV7-3	TRBJ1-2	.	.	CASSRQFGSGYTF	TGTGCCAGCAGCCGGCAGTTCGGGAGTGGCTACACCTTC
TRBV29-1	TRBJ1-4	few	.	CSVVGPTGKLFF	TGCAGCGTTGTCGGACCTACTGGGAAACTGTTTTTT
TRBV12-3/TRBV12-4	TRBJ1-5	.	.	CASSFKREGQPQHF	TGTGCCAGCAGTTTTAAAAGGGAGGGACAGCCCCAGCATTTT
TRBV7-4	TRBJ1-1	.	.	CASSPRGLRTEAFF	TGTGCCAGCAGCCCTCGGGGGCTTAGGACTGAAGCTTTCTTT
TRBV12-3/TRBV12-4	TRBJ2-1	few	.	CASSLTSGEQFF	TGTGCCAGCAGTCTCACCTCGGGGGAGCAGTTCTTC
TRBV12-3/TRBV12-4	TRBJ1-4	few	.	CASSTDMGGEKLFF	TGTGCCAGCAGCACTGACATGGGCGGTGAAAAACTGTTTTTT
TRBV3-2	TRBJ2-7	.	.	CASSQDLDRTPSYEQYF	TGTGCCAGCAGCCAAGATCTCGACAGGACCCCTTCCTACGAGCAGTACTTC
TRBV7-9	TRBJ1-2	.	.	CASSLEGAGQDCGYTF	TGTGCCAGCAGCTTAGAAGGGGCAGGCCAGGACTGTGGCTACACCTTC
TRBV20-1	TRBJ2-1	.	.	CSARRPGLSWEEQFF	TGCAGTGCTAGGAGGCCGGGACTCTCGTGGGAAGAGCAGTTCTTC
TRBV5-1	TRBJ2-2	.	.	CASSLLGKTGELFF	TGCGCCAGCAGCTTGCTGGGAAAAACCGGGGAGCTGTTTTTT
TRBV10-3	TRBJ2-5	.	TRBD1	CAISGQVQETQYF	TGTGCCATCTCCGGACAGGTCCAAGAGACCCAGTACTTC
TRBV5-1	TRBJ1-1	few	TRBD1	CASRGTGFAFF	TGCGCCAGCAGAGGGACAGGGTTCGCTTTCTTT
TRBV5-1	TRBJ2-1	.	TRBD2	CASSGTSGKGAYEQFF	TGCGCCAGCAGTGGGACTAGCGGGAAGGGGGCCTATGAGCAGTTCTTC
TRBV28	TRBJ1-6	.	TRBD1	CASRSDRGATPLHF	TGTGCCAGCAGGTCAGACAGGGGCGCGACACCCCTCCACTTT
TRBV5-1	TRBJ1-1	.	.	CASSLVPVRAMNTEAFF	TGCGCCAGCAGCTTGGTACCCGTACGCGCAATGAACACTGAAGCTTTCTTT
TRBV4-1	TRBJ1-6	.	.	CASSQVAGGDVLHF	TGCGCCAGCAGCCAAGTTGCCGGGGGCGATGTCCTCCACTTT
TRBV29-1	TRBJ1-3	few	.	CSVEINPGNTIYF	TGCAGCGTTGAAATCAACCCTGGAAACACCATATATTTT
TRBV4-1	TRBJ1-2	.	TRBD1	CASSQDPAGGAFGYTF	TGCGCCAGCAGCCAAGATCCGGCAGGGGGCGCGTTTGGCTACACCTTC
TRBV20-1	TRBJ1-1	.	.	CSAPDDSNTEAFF	TGCAGTGCCCCGGACGACTCGAACACTGAAGCTTTCTTT
TRBV7-9	TRBJ1-4	few	.	CASGAGGEKLFF	TGTGCCAGCGGCGCAGGCGGGGAAAAACTGTTTTTT
TRBV6-1	TRBJ1-1	few	TRBD1	CASKTGTAKGGFF	TGTGCCAGCAAGACCGGGACAGCAAAAGGGGGTTTCTTT
TRBV6-5	TRBJ2-7	few	.	CASSGKGDTKYEQYF	TGTGCCAGCAGTGGTAAGGGGGACACCAAATACGAGCAGTACTTC
TRBV2	TRBJ1-1	many	TRBD1	CAVRTGLTEAFF	TGTGCCGTTCGGACAGGGTTAACTGAAGCTTTCTTT
TRBV7-3	TRBJ2-3	.	TRBD1	CASSYRQGGDTQYF	TGTGCCAGCAGCTATAGACAGGGGGGAGATACGCAGTATTTT
TRBV5-1	TRBJ2-1	once	.	CASSELSLQGNEQFF	TGCGCCAGCAGCGAATTGAGCCTACAGGGTAATGAGCAGTTCTTC
TRBV30	TRBJ1-1	few	.	CAWSVLVGAFF	TGTGCCTGGAGTGTATTGGTTGGGGCTTTCTTT
TRBV5-5	TRBJ1-2	many	.	CASSRDGDNYGYTF	TGTGCCAGCAGCCGGGATGGGGATAACTATGGCTACACCTTC
TRBV4-3	TRBJ2-2	few	TRBD2	CASSPHTTSSGGPPGELFF	TGCGCCAGCAGCCCGCACACCACATCTAGCGGGGGACCGCCCGGGGAGCTGTTTTTT
TRBV30	TRBJ1-1	few	.	CAWSATTEAFF	TGTGCCTGGAGTGCAACTACTGAAGCTTTCTTT
TRBV7-9	TRBJ2-2	few	.	CASSLGLLGPGELFF	TGTGCCAGCAGCTTAGGTCTCCTAGGACCCGGGGAGCTGTTTTTT
TRBV7-2	TRBJ2-3	.	TRBD2	CASSLTFWTRQNPDTQYF	TGTGCCAGCAGCCTCACTTTTTGGACTAGACAGAACCCAGATACGCAGTATTTT
TRBV6-1	TRBJ1-2	once	.	CASSDLKVGYGYTF	TGTGCCAGCAGTGATCTAAAGGTGGGGTATGGCTACACCTTC
TRBV4-3	TRBJ2-7	few	TRBD1	CASSQGQGSSSYEQYF	TGCGCCAGCAGCCAAGGACAGGGCTCGAGCTCCTACGAGCAGTACTTC
TRBV29-1	TRBJ2-3	.	.	CSVERDRPQYF	TGCAGCGTTGAAAGGGATCGTCCGCAGTATTTT
TRBV15	TRBJ2-2	few	.	CATSRDSEGHGELFF	TGTGCCACCAGCAGAGATAGCGAGGGGCACGGGGAGCTGTTTTTT
TRBV5-1	TRBJ1-1	many	.	CASSERVNTEAFF	TGCGCCAGCAGCGAGAGGGTAAACACTGAAGCTTTCTTT
TRBV11-3	TRBJ2-2	.	.	CASSGTVTGELFF	TGTGCCAGCAGCGGGACCGTCACCGGGGAGCTGTTTTTT
TRBV9	TRBJ1-2	few	TRBD1	CASSPGTGEDRLHGYTF	TGTGCCAGCAGCCCGGGGACAGGGGAGGATCGGCTACATGGCTACACCTTC
TRBV7-9	TRBJ2-1	few	.	CASSLVPDEQFF	TGTGCCAGCAGCTTAGTACCAGATGAGCAGTTCTTC
TRBV12-3/TRBV12-4	TRBJ1-6	.	.	CASSTRPSPLHF	TGTGCCAGCAGCACTCGACCTTCACCCCTCCACTTT
TRBV7-9	TRBJ1-2	few	.	CASSLVFGTGLTNYGYTF	TGTGCCAGCAGCTTAGTTTTCGGCACAGGGTTGACTAACTATGGCTACACCTTC
TRBV5-1	TRBJ2-5	medium-sized	.	CASSSGRSETQYF	TGCGCCAGCAGCTCGGGACGCTCAGAGACCCAGTACTTC
TRBV4-2	TRBJ1-3	few	.	CASSQGNSGNTIYF	TGTGCCAGCAGCCAGGGGAACTCTGGAAACACCATATATTTT
TRBV12-3/TRBV12-4	TRBJ1-6	.	.	CASSFERGSPLHF	TGTGCCAGCAGTTTTGAGCGGGGATCACCCCTCCACTTT